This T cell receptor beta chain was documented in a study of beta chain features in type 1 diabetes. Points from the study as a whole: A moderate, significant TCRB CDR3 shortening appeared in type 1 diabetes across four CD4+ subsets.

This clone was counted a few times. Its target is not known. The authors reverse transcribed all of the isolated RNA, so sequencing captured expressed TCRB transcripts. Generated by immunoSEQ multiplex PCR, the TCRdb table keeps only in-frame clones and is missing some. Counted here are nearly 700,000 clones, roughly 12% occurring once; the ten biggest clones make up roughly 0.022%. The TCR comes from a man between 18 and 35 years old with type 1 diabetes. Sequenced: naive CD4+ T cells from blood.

CDR3 loop: CANSLGPGGGYEQYF. Written as DNA, the CDR3 is TGTGCCAACTCCCTTGGTCCGGGGGGAGGCTACGAGCAGTACTTC. This chain connects TRBV10-3 to TRBJ2-7, with 7 bases aligning to TRBD2. The CDR3 extends over 15 amino acids. Losses at the gene ends were 10 bases for V and 3 bases for J; bases not matched to a gene: 15. The germline V gene encodes CDR1 ENHRY and CDR2 SYGVKD.